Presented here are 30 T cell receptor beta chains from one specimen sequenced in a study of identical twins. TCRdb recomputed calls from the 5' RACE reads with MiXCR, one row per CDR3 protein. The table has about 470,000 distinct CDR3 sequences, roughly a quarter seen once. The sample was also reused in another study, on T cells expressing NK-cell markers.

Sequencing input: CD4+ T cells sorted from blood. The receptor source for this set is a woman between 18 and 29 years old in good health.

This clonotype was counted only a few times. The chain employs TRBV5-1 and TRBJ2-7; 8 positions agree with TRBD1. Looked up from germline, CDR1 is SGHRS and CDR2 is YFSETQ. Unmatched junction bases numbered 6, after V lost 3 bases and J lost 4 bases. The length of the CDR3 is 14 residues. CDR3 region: CASSWTGTGYEQYF. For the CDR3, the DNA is TGCGCCAGCAGCTGGACAGGGACCGGGTACGAGCAGTACTTC.

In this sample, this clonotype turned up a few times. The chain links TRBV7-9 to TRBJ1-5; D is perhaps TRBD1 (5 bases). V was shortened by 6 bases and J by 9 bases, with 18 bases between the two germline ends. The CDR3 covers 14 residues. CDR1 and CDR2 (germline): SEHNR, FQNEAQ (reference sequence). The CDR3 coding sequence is TGTGCCAGCAGAAGACGGGGGTATCGTCGGCCCCAGCATTTT. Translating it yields CASRRRGYRRPQHF.

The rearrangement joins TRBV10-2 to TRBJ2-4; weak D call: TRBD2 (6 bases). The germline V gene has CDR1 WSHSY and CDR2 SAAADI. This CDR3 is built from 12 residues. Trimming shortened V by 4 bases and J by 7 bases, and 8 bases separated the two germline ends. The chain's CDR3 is CASSVAVNIQYF. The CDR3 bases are TGCGCCAGCAGTGTAGCGGTGAACATTCAGTACTTC.

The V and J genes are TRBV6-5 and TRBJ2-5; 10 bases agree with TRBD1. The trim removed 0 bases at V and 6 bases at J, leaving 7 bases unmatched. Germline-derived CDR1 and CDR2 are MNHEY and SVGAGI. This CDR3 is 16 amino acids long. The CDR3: CASSYSLTGGLQTQYF. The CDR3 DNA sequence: TGTGCCAGCAGTTACTCATTGACAGGGGGCCTACAGACCCAGTACTTC.

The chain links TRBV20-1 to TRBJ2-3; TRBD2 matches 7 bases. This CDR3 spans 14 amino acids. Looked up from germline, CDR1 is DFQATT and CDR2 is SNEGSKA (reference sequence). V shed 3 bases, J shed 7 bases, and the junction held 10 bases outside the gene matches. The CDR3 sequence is CSARLGGEWNTQYF. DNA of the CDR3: TGCAGTGCTAGGTTGGGGGGGGAGTGGAATACGCAGTATTTT.

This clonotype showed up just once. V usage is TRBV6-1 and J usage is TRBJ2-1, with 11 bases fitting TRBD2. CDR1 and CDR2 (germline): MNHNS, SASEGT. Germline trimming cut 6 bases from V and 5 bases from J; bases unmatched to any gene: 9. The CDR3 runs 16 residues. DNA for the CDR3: TGTGCCAGCAGCCCCCTTAGCGGGGGGGCAAACAATGAGCAGTTCTTC. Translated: CASSPLSGGANNEQFF.

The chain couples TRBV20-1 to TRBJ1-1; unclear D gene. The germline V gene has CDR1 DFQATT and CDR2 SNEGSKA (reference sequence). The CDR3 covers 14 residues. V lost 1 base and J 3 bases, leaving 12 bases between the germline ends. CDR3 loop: CSARVGAPDTEAFF. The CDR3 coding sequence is TGCAGTGCTAGAGTGGGTGCCCCGGACACTGAAGCTTTCTTT.

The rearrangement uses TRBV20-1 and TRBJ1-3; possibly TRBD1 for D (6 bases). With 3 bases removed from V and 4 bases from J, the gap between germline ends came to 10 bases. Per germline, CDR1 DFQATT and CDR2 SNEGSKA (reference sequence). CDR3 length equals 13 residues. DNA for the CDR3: TGCAGTGCTAGTCACAGGGCCGGAAACACCATATATTTT. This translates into CSASHRAGNTIYF.

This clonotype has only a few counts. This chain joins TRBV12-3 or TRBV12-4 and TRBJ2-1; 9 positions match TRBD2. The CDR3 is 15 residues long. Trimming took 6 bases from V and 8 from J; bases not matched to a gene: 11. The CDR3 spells CASSSGGTSFDEQFF. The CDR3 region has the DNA TGTGCCAGCAGCTCGGGTGGGACTAGCTTCGATGAGCAGTTCTTC.

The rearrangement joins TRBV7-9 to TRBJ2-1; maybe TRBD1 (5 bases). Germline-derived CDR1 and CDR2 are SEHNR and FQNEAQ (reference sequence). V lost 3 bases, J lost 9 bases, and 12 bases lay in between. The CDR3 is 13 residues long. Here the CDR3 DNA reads TGTGCCAGCAGCTTCGCAGGGCAGGGTGAGCAGTTCTTC. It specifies CASSFAGQGEQFF. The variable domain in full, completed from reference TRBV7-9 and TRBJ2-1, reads DTGVSQNPRHKITKRGQNVTFRCDPISEHNRLYWYRQTLGQGPEFLTYFQNEAQLEKSRLLSDRFSAERPKGSFSTLEIQRTEQGDSAMYLCASSFAGQGEQFFGPGTRLTVL.

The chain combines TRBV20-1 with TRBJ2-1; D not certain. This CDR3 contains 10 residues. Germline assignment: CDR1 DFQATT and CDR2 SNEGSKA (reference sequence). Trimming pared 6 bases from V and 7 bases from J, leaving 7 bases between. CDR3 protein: CSAVMNEQFF. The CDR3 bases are TGCAGTGCAGTTATGAATGAGCAGTTCTTC.

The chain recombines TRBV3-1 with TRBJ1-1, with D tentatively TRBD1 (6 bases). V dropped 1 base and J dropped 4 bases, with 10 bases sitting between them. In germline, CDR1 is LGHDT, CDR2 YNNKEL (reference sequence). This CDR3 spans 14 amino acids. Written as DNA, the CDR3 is TGTGCCAGCAGCCAAGTACAGGGAGGCACTGAAGCTTTCTTT. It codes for CASSQVQGGTEAFF.

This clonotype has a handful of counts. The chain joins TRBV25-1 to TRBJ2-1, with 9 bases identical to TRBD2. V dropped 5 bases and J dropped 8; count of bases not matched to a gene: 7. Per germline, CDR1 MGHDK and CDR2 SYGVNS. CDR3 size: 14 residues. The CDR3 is CASSPGTSSHEQFF. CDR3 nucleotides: TGTGCCAGCAGTCCCGGGACTAGCTCCCATGAGCAGTTCTTC. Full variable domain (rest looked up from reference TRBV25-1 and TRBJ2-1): EADIYQTPRYLVIGTGKKITLECSQTMGHDKMYWYQQDPGMELHLIHYSYGVNSTEKGDLSSESTVSRIRTEHFPLTLESARPSHTSQYLCASSPGTSSHEQFFGPGTRLTVL.

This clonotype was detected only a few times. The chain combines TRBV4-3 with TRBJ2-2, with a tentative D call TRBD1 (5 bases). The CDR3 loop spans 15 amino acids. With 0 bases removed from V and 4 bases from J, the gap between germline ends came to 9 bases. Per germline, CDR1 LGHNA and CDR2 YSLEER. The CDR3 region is CASSQEKGFTGELFF. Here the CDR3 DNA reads TGCGCCAGCAGCCAAGAAAAGGGGTTCACCGGGGAGCTGTTTTTT.

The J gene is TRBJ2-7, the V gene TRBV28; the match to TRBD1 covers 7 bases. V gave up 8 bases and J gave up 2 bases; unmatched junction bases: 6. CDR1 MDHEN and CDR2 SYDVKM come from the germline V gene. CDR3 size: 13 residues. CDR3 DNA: TGTGCCAGCCAAACAGGGACAGCCTACGAGCAGTACTTC. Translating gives CASQTGTAYEQYF.

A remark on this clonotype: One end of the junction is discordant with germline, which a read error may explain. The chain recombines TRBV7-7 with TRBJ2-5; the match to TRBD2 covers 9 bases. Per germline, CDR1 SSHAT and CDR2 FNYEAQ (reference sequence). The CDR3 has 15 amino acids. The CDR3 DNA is TGTGCTAGCAGCCGTATAGCGGGGGAGGGAGAGACCCAGTACTTC. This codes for CASSRIAGEGETQYF.

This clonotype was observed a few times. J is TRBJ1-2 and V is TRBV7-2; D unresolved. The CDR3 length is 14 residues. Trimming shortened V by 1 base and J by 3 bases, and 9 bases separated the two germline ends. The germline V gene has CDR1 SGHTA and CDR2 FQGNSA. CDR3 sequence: CASSLGGVYYGYTF. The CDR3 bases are TGTGCCAGCAGCTTAGGCGGGGTTTACTATGGCTACACCTTC.

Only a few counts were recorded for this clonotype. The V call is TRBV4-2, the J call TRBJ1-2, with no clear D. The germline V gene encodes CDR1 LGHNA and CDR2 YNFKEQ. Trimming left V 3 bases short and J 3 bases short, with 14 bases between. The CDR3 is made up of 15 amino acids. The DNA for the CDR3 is TGTGCCAGCAGCCACGGGGTCGGTGCCGACTATGGCTACACCTTC. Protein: CASSHGVGADYGYTF.

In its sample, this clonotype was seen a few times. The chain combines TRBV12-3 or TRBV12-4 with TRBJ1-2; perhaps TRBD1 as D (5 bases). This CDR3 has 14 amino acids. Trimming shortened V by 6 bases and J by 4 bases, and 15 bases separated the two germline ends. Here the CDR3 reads CASSLQGTLYGYTF. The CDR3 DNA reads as TGTGCCAGCAGCCTCCAGGGAACTCTCTATGGCTACACCTTC.

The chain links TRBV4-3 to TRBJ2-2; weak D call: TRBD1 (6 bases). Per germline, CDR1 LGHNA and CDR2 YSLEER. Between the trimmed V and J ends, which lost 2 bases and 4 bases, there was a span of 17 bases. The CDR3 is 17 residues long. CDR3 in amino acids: CASSQFLQGGGTGELFF. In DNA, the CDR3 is TGCGCCAGCAGCCAATTTTTACAGGGTGGCGGCACCGGGGAGCTGTTTTTT.

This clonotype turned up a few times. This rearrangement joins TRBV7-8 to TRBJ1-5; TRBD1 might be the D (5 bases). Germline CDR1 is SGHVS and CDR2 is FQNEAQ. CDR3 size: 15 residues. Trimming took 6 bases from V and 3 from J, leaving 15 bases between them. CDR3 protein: CASSPTRGDNQPQHF. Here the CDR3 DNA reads TGTGCCAGCAGTCCCACCCGGGGCGACAATCAGCCCCAGCATTTT.

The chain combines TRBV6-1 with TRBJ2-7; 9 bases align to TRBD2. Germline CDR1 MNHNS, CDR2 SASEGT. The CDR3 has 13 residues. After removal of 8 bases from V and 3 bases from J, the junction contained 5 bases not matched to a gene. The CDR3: CASGRTSVYEQYF. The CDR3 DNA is TGTGCCAGCGGAAGGACTAGCGTCTACGAGCAGTACTTC.

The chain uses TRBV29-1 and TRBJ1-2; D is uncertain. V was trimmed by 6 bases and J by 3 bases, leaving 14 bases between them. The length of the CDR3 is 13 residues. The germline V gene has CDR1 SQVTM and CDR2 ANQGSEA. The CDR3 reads CSVLRVWDYGYTF. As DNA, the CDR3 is TGCAGCGTATTGAGAGTTTGGGACTATGGCTACACCTTC.

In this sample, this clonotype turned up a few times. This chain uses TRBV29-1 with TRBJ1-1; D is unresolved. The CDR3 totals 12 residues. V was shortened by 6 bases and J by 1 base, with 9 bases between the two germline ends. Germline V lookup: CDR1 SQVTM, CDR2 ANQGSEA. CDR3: CSVRHPNTEAFF. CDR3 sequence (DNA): TGCAGCGTACGACACCCGAACACTGAAGCTTTCTTT.

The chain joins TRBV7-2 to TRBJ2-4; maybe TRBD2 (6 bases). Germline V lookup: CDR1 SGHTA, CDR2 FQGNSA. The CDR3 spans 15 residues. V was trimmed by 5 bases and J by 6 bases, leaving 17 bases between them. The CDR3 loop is CASSQQDFGGNIQYF. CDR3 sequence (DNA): TGTGCCAGCAGCCAACAAGACTTCGGGGGAAACATTCAGTACTTC.

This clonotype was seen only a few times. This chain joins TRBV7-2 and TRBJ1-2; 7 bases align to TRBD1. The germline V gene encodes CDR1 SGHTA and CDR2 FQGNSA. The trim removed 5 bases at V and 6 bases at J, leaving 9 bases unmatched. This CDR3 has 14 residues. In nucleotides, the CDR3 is TGTGCCAGCAGCCCGAGGGGGCCGGGGGATGGCTACACCTTC. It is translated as CASSPRGPGDGYTF.

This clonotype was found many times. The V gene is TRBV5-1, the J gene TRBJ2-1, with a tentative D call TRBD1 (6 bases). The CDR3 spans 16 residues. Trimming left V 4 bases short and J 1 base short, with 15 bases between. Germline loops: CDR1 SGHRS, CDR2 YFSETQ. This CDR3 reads CASSPDSLPSYNEQFF. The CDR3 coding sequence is TGCGCCAGCAGCCCGGACAGCCTCCCTTCCTACAATGAGCAGTTCTTC.

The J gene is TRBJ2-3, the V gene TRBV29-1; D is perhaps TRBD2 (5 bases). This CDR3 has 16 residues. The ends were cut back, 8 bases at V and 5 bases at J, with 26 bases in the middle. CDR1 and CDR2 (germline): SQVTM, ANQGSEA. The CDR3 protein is CSFQILGYYEGDTQYF. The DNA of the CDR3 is TGCAGCTTCCAGATCTTGGGCTATTACGAGGGAGATACGCAGTATTTT.

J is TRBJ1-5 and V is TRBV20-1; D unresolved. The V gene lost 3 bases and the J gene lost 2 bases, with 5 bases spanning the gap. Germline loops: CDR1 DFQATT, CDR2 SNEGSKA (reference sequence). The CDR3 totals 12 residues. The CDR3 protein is CSASKGNQPQHF. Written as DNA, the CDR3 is TGCAGTGCTAGCAAGGGCAATCAGCCCCAGCATTTT.

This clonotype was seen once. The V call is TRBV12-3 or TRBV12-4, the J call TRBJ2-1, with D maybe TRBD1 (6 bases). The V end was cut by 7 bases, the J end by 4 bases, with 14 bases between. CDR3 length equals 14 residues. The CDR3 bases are TGTGCCAGCACCCCGGGACAAGGATACAATGAGCAGTTCTTC. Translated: CASTPGQGYNEQFF.